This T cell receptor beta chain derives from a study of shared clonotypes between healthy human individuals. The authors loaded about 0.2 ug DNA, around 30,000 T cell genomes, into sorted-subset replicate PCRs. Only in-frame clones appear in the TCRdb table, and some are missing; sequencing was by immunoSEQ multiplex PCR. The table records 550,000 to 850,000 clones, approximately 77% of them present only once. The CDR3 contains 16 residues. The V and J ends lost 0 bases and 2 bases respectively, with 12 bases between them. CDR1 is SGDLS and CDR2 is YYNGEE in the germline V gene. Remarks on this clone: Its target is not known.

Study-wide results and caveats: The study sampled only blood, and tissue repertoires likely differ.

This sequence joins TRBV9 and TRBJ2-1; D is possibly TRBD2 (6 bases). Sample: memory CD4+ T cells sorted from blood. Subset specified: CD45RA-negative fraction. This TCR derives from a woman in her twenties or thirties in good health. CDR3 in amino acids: CASSVVSGAAYNEQFF. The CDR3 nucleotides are TGTGCCAGCAGCGTAGTGTCGGGAGCGGCCTACAATGAGCAGTTCTTC.